The 29 T cell receptor beta chains below come from one sample, sequenced in a study of T cells in Graves' hyperthyroidism and ophthalmopathy (dated by TCRdb to the late 2010s). The library was built by means of multiplex PCR. For sequencing, an Illumina HiSeq 2000 was employed. TCR beta CDR3 regions were amplified from RNA transcripts. A first-round RT-PCR of the TCR CDR3 used the HTBI primer set with the Qiagen OneStep RT-PCR kit. The raw public data were reprocessed by TCRdb itself: fastp quality trimming at Q25, MiXCR clonotype calling, in-frame beta chains only. When rows share a CDR3 protein, they turn into one entry using the most common DNA and genes. The sample table holds 380,000 or so distinct CDR3 sequences, of which around an eighth were seen once. The top ten hold more than 20% of the sample. Sequenced material: blood. The source of these receptors is a man aged 25 to 40 with Graves' hyperthyroidism that later progressed to Graves' ophthalmopathy.

Many counts were recorded for this clonotype. This chain joins TRBV14 and TRBJ2-5; TRBD1 is a possible D gene (5 bases). From germline, CDR1 is SGHDN and CDR2 FVKESK. The CDR3 has 15 residues. V lost 5 bases, J lost 4 bases, and 17 bases lay in between. CDR3 DNA sequence: TGTGCCAGCAGCTACCTTTCTGGCAGGGCAGAGACCCAGTACTTC. Encoded protein: CASSYLSGRAETQYF.

The genes are TRBV29-1 and TRBJ1-2; TRBD1 might be the D (5 bases). Germline CDR1 SQVTM, CDR2 ANQGSEA. The V gene lost 7 bases and the J gene lost 3 bases, with 12 bases spanning the gap. This CDR3 region has 12 residues. The CDR3 spells CSGQVGDYGYTF. The CDR3 region has the DNA TGCAGCGGTCAGGTGGGGGACTATGGCTACACCTTC.

On this clonotype itself: With a much larger clone just one base away, this may be a read error. V is TRBV30 and J is TRBJ2-5; no clear D. Germline V gene data show CDR1 as GTSNPN and CDR2 as SVGIG (reference sequence). V was trimmed by 0 bases and J by 1 base, leaving 6 bases between them. This CDR3 spans 13 amino acids. CDR3: CAWSVYFQETQYF. The CDR3 nucleotides read TGTGCCTGGAGTGTATACTTCCAAGAGACCCAGTACTTC. Based on the CDR3 plus reference TRBV30 and TRBJ2-5, the full variable domain is SQTIHQWPATLVQPVGSPLSLECTVEGTSNPNLYWYRQAAGRGLQLLFYSVGIGQISSEVPQNLSASRPQDRQFILSSKKLLLSDSGFYLCAWSVYFQETQYFGPGTRLLVL.

This clonotype has just a few counts. A much larger clone lies a single base off, so this may be a read error. The chain couples TRBV6-1 to TRBJ1-5; D is uncertain. Germline V gene lookup returns CDR1 MNHNS and CDR2 SASEGT. Trimming pared 2 bases from V and 4 bases from J, leaving 9 bases between. The CDR3 has 14 amino acids. In DNA, the CDR3 is TGTGCCAGCAGTGAATGGGGAGAAAATCAGCCCCAGCATTTT. This encodes CASSEWGENQPQHF.

A few counts support this clonotype. The chain combines TRBV20-1 with TRBJ2-1, with 15 positions matching TRBD2. The V gene's germline CDR1 is DFQATT and CDR2 SNEGSKA (reference sequence). After removal of 4 bases from V and 10 bases from J, the junction contained 5 bases not matched to a gene. The CDR3 totals 14 residues. The CDR3 reads CSATGLAGGGEQFF. DNA for the CDR3: TGCAGTGCTACGGGACTAGCGGGGGGAGGGGAGCAGTTCTTC.

The table lists this clonotype with many counts. The chain employs TRBV30 and TRBJ1-6; D is possibly TRBD1 (5 bases). The germline gives CDR1 GTSNPN, CDR2 SVGIG (reference sequence). Trimming took off 3 bases at V and 10 bases at J, with 13 bases between the two ends. The CDR3 is 13 residues long. The CDR3 nucleotides read TGTGCCTGGAGGAGGCAGGGCCACTCACCCCTCCACTTT. Protein product: CAWRRQGHSPLHF.

In this sample, this clonotype turned up once. V and J are TRBV20-1 and TRBJ2-7; 7 bases are a match to TRBD2. V was clipped by 5 bases and J by 0 bases; unmatched bases: 4. Looked up from germline, CDR1 is DFQATT and CDR2 is SNEGSKA (reference sequence). The CDR3 covers 13 residues. The CDR3 reads CSASGTTSYEQYF. The CDR3 DNA reads TGCAGTGCTTCGGGGACTACCTCCTACGAGCAGTACTTC.

This clonotype was recorded at least ten times. The chain joins TRBV11-3 to TRBJ1-2; 8 bases are shared with TRBD1. This CDR3 contains 12 residues. CDR1 is SGHNT, CDR2 YENEEA, per germline. Germline trimming cut 6 bases from V and 8 bases from J; bases unmatched to any gene: 5. The CDR3 nucleotides read TGTGCCAGCAGTTCGGGGACAGGAGGCTACACCTTC. It codes for CASSSGTGGYTF. The entire variable domain, with the rest obtained from reference TRBV11-3 and TRBJ1-2, is as follows: EAGVVQSPRYKIIEKKQPVAFWCNPISGHNTLYWYLQNLGQGPELLIRYENEEAVDDSQLPKDRFSAERLKGVDSTLKIQPAELGDSAVYLCASSSGTGGYTFGSGTRLTVV.

This clonotype was recorded many times. This chain uses TRBV7-9 with TRBJ1-2; TRBD1 might be the D (5 bases). CDR3 size: 14 residues. V dropped 5 bases and J dropped 3 bases, with 13 bases sitting between them. Germline-derived CDR1 and CDR2 are SEHNR and FQNEAQ (reference sequence). The CDR3 region has the DNA TGTGCCAGCAGCGAGCGGGGCAGCGACTATGGCTACACCTTC. Translation: CASSERGSDYGYTF.

This clonotype has ten or more counts. The rearrangement joins TRBV5-1 to TRBJ1-6; TRBD1 matches at 7 bases. Germline trimming cut 4 bases from V and 7 bases from J; bases unmatched to any gene: 14. Germline V lookup: CDR1 SGHRS, CDR2 YFSETQ. This CDR3 is 17 amino acids long. The CDR3 DNA is TGCGCCAGCAGCCTAAGAGAGTTGGACAGGCCGAATTCACCCCTCCACTTT. Its protein product is CASSLRELDRPNSPLHF.

This clonotype has just one count. The chain is built from TRBV29-1 and TRBJ2-3, with 9 bases lining up with TRBD1. Germline CDR1 is SQVTM and CDR2 is ANQGSEA. This CDR3 contains 13 residues. The V segment lost 6 bases and the J segment 4 bases; nucleotides outside the gene matches: 5. The CDR3 region is CSVGQGGPDTQYF. The CDR3 bases are TGCAGCGTGGGACAGGGAGGGCCAGATACGCAGTATTTT.

This clonotype was detected ten times or more. V gene TRBV30 combines with J gene TRBJ1-1; D is unresolved. Trimming removed 8 bases at V and 0 bases at J, with 13 bases between. CDR1 and CDR2 (germline): GTSNPN, SVGIG (reference sequence). This CDR3 is built from 13 residues. The CDR3 reads CAGERYMNTEAFF. The DNA of the CDR3 is TGTGCCGGAGAGCGGTACATGAACACTGAAGCTTTCTTT.

There are many counts of this clonotype. The chain recombines TRBV20-1 with TRBJ1-1, with D possibly being TRBD1 (5 bases). The CDR3 is 16 residues long. CDR1 DFQATT and CDR2 SNEGSKA come from the germline V gene (reference sequence). The germline V and J ends were trimmed by 6 bases and 5 bases, with 25 bases remaining between them. In DNA form, the CDR3 reads TGCAGTGCCAAACTTCCGGGACCGACTCCGGGAACTGAAGCTTTCTTT. Translating it yields CSAKLPGPTPGTEAFF.

This clonotype appeared a few times. The V call is TRBV7-2, the J call TRBJ2-7; D gene ambiguous. The V gene lost 3 bases and the J gene lost 0 bases, with 9 bases spanning the gap. The CDR3 covers 14 residues. Germline assignment: CDR1 SGHTA and CDR2 FQGNSA. DNA of the CDR3: TGTGCCAGCAGCTTGTTTCGCACCTCCTACGAGCAGTACTTC. It translates to CASSLFRTSYEQYF.

In its sample, this clonotype was seen many times. This chain connects TRBV7-9 to TRBJ1-5; no clear D. Looked up from germline, CDR1 is SEHNR and CDR2 is FQNEAQ (reference sequence). CDR3 size: 13 residues. Trimming took 3 bases from V and 4 from J, leaving 7 bases between them. CDR3: CASSFVGNQPQHF. The CDR3 DNA sequence: TGTGCCAGCAGCTTCGTGGGAAATCAGCCCCAGCATTTT.

Turning to this clonotype: The conserved phenylalanine or tryptophan normally closing the CDR3 is absent here, so this likely arose from a read error. V is TRBV7-9 and J is TRBJ2-3; TRBD2 might be the D (6 bases). The CDR3 has 14 amino acids. Germline-derived CDR1 and CDR2 are SEHNR and FQNEAQ (reference sequence). V lost 2 bases, J lost 1 base, and 7 bases lay in between. CDR3: CASSLSGGTDTQYS. CDR3 bases: TGTGCCAGCAGCTTATCGGGGGGCACAGATACGCAGTATTCT.

This clonotype was seen many times. The chain carries TRBV7-9 and TRBJ2-3, with D unresolved. Germline lookup yields CDR1 SEHNR and CDR2 FQNEAQ (reference sequence). The ends were cut back, 4 bases at V and 4 bases at J, with 9 bases in the middle. CDR3 length equals 13 residues. As DNA, the CDR3 is TGTGCCAGCAGCTCCTCAGGCGCAGATACGCAGTATTTT. It codes for CASSSSGADTQYF.

The gene calls are TRBV7-9 and TRBJ1-1; D remains ambiguous. The CDR3 is 16 residues long. Deletions cut 5 bases from V and 0 bases from J, with 16 bases between. CDR1 and CDR2 from the germline V gene are SEHNR and FQNEAQ (reference sequence). The CDR3 sequence is CASSRSVTVMNTEAFF. The CDR3 DNA follows: TGTGCCAGCAGCCGCTCCGTTACAGTCATGAACACTGAAGCTTTCTTT.

This clonotype was found a few times. This chain's CDR3 is CASSESRNYGYTF. CDR3 bases: TGTGCCAGCAGTGAGAGCAGGAACTATGGCTACACCTTC. V usage is TRBV6-1 and J usage is TRBJ1-2; D is uncertain. Germline loops: CDR1 MNHNS, CDR2 SASEGT. V was cut by 3 bases and J by 2 bases, with 7 bases left in between. The CDR3 is 13 amino acids.

This clonotype has more than one count but fewer than ten. The rearrangement links TRBV7-2 to TRBJ2-7; D gene ambiguous. V lost 5 bases to trimming and J lost 4 bases, with 18 bases between them. The CDR3 length is 15 residues. The germline CDR1 and CDR2 sequences are SGHTA and FQGNSA. CDR3 amino acids: CASSQTSSREYEQYF. The CDR3 bases are TGTGCCAGCAGCCAAACCAGTAGTAGAGAATACGAGCAGTACTTC.

The chain joins TRBV5-1 to TRBJ1-4; the D is unclear. CDR1 SGHRS and CDR2 YFSETQ come from the germline V gene. CDR3 length equals 15 residues. V lost 0 bases and J 0 bases, leaving 6 bases between the germline ends. The DNA of the CDR3 is TGCGCCAGCAGCTTGGGACTGACAACTAATGAAAAACTGTTTTTT. Its protein product is CASSLGLTTNEKLFF.

The sample holds a few counts of this clonotype. The CDR3 loop is CSAFRWWDQDPYEQYF. The CDR3 DNA reads as TGCAGTGCATTTCGGTGGTGGGACCAGGACCCCTACGAGCAGTACTTC. The chain recombines TRBV20-1 with TRBJ2-7; TRBD1 or TRBD2 may be the D gene (5 bases each). V lost 6 bases and J lost 2, with 23 bases in between. The germline V gene encodes CDR1 DFQATT and CDR2 SNEGSKA (reference sequence). This CDR3 region has 16 residues.

This chain links TRBV15 with TRBJ1-5; D uncertain. Per the germline V gene, CDR1 is LNHNV and CDR2 is YYDKDF (reference sequence). Trimming stripped 0 bases from V and 3 bases from J, with 9 bases between. The CDR3 is made up of 15 amino acids. The CDR3 region has the DNA TGTGCCACCAGCAGAGATAGGCAGAACAATCAGCCCCAGCATTTT. Encoded protein: CATSRDRQNNQPQHF.

This clonotype was observed a few times. The chain carries TRBV28 and TRBJ2-5; no firm D call. In germline, CDR1 is MDHEN, CDR2 SYDVKM. V shed 4 bases and J shed 0 bases, with 6 bases lying between them. CDR3 length equals 13 residues. The DNA of the CDR3 is TGTGCCAGCAGTTCCTCGTACCAAGAGACCCAGTACTTC. It specifies CASSSSYQETQYF. Filled out from reference TRBV28 and TRBJ2-5, the complete variable domain reads DVKVTQSSRYLVKRTGEKVFLECVQDMDHENMFWYRQDPGLGLRLIYFSYDVKMKEKGDIPEGYSVSREKKERFSLILESASTNQTSMYLCASSSSYQETQYFGPGTRLLVL.

This clonotype occurred a few times. The chain has TRBV25-1 and TRBJ1-6; D ambiguous. Germline CDR1 and CDR2: MGHDK and SYGVNS. Between the trimmed V and J ends, which lost 3 bases and 5 bases, there was a span of 11 bases. The length of the CDR3 is 15 residues. The CDR3 is CASSDPRADNSPLHF. In DNA form, the CDR3 reads TGTGCCAGCAGTGACCCCCGGGCAGATAATTCACCCCTCCACTTT.

The sample holds many counts of this clonotype. The chain links TRBV7-2 to TRBJ2-5, with unresolved D. CDR1 and CDR2 from the germline V gene are SGHTA and FQGNSA. There are 14 residues in the CDR3. V was shortened by 1 base and J by 2 bases, with 8 bases between the two germline ends. Written as DNA, the CDR3 is TGTGCCAGCAGCTTAGGGACCTGGCAAGAGACCCAGTACTTC. Translation: CASSLGTWQETQYF.

Comment on this clonotype: This may be a read error: a much more frequent sequence differs by one nucleotide. This chain joins TRBV5-4 and TRBJ2-1; D unclear. Germline V gene sequence: CDR1 SGHNT, CDR2 YYREEE (reference sequence). CDR3 length: 13 residues. CDR3 amino acids: CASSLDVINDQFF. In nucleotides, the CDR3 is TGTGCCAGCAGCTTGGATGTCATCAATGATCAGTTCTTC.

This clonotype was seen ten or more times. V usage is TRBV24-1 and J usage is TRBJ2-1; weak D call: TRBD1 (5 bases). Trimming shortened V by 0 bases and J by 10 bases, and 12 bases separated the two germline ends. The CDR3 is 14 residues long. Germline V gene data show CDR1 as KGHDR and CDR2 as SFDVKD. As DNA, the CDR3 is TGTGCCACCAGTGATTTGAAGCAGGGTCAGGAGCAGTTCTTC. Encoded protein: CATSDLKQGQEQFF.

This clonotype was seen repeatedly, ten times or more. The chain carries TRBV5-1 and TRBJ1-4, with 8 nucleotides matching TRBD1. J was trimmed by 8 bases and V by 1 base; bases with no gene match: 7. CDR3 length equals 15 residues. The germline gives CDR1 SGHRS, CDR2 YFSETQ. The CDR3 is CASSLSRQGSEKLFF. The CDR3 DNA is TGCGCCAGCAGCTTGTCGAGACAGGGGAGCGAAAAACTGTTTTTT.